The 5 T cell receptor beta chains below were found in one sample sequenced in a study of OX40 agonist ivuxolimab in advanced cancers. Clones were sequenced by immunoSEQ multiplex PCR, and TCRdb holds only the in-frame ones, with some missing. The sample includes tens of thousands of clones, roughly 80% seen only once; the top ten take 5%. Material: CD4+ or CD8+ T cells sorted from blood, obtained in a trial of the OX40 agonist ivuxolimab. Source of these receptors: an adult with an advanced solid tumor such as melanoma, head and neck, liver or kidney cancer.

V is TRBV11-3 and J is TRBJ2-2; TRBD1 aligns across 10 bases. V was clipped by 1 base and J by 3 bases; unmatched bases: 2. This CDR3 has 16 amino acids. Germline CDR1 SGHNT, CDR2 YENEEA. CDR3 in DNA: TGTGCCAGCAGCTTAGGTGGACAGGGGGACACCGGGGAGCTGTTTTTT. The encoded protein is CASSLGGQGDTGELFF.

This clone was detected only once. This chain links TRBV5-1 with TRBJ1-1, with D possibly being TRBD1 (6 bases). The CDR3 totals 16 residues. CDR1 and CDR2 (germline): SGHRS, YFSETQ. Trimming took 0 bases from V and 1 from J, leaving 13 bases between them. This CDR3 reads CASSLGGTGWNTEAFF. The DNA of the CDR3 is TGCGCCAGCAGCTTGGGCGGAACAGGGTGGAACACTGAAGCTTTCTTT. Using reference TRBV5-1 and TRBJ1-1 for the parts outside the CDR3, the full variable domain is KAGVTQTPRYLIKTRGQQVTLSCSPISGHRSVSWYQQTPGQGLQFLFEYFSETQRNKGNFPGRFSGRQFSNSRSEMNVSTLELGDSALYLCASSLGGTGWNTEAFFGQGTRLTVV.

This clone has only one observation. This chain connects TRBV5-6 to TRBJ2-7; a possible D gene is TRBD2 (5 bases). CDR1 is SGHDT, CDR2 YYEEEE, per germline. The CDR3 spans 16 residues. The germline V and J ends were trimmed by 0 bases and 2 bases, with 15 bases remaining between them. CDR3 region: CASSLAGVYGAYEQYF. The CDR3 DNA is TGTGCCAGCAGCTTGGCCGGGGTGTACGGTGCCTACGAGCAGTACTTC.

The V call is TRBV6-6, the J call TRBJ2-7; maybe TRBD2 (7 bases). V lost 6 bases to trimming and J lost 6 bases, with 18 bases between them. The CDR3 spans 14 residues. The germline V gene has CDR1 MNHNY and CDR2 SVGAGI (reference sequence). CDR3: CASSRGGNGLEQYF. The CDR3 DNA reads TGTGCCAGCAGCAGGGGAGGGAACGGCCTCGAGCAGTACTTC.

The chain couples TRBV5-1 to TRBJ2-1; no reliable D call. The CDR3 has 12 amino acids. Germline V CDR1 and CDR2: SGHRS, YFSETQ. V was shortened by 4 bases and J by 9 bases, with 11 bases between the two germline ends. In nucleotides, the CDR3 is TGCGCCAGCAGCCATCCAGACGGTGAGCAGTTCTTC. Translated, it gives CASSHPDGEQFF.